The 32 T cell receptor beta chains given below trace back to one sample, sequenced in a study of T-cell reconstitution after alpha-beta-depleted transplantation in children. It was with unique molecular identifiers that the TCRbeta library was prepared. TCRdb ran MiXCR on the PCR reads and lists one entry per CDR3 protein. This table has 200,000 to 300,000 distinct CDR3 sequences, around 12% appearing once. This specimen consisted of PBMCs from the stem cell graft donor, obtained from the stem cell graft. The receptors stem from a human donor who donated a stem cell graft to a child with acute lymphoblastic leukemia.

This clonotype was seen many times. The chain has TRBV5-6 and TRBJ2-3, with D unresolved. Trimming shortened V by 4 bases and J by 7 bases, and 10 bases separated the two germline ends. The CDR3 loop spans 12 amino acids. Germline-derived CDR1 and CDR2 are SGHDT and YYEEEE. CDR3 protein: CASSTSEHTQYF. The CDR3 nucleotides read TGTGCCAGCAGCACTTCGGAACATACGCAGTATTTT.

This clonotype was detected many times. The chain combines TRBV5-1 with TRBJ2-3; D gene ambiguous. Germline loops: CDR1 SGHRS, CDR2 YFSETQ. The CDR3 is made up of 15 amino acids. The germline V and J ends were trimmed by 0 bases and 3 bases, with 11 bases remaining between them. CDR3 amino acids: CASSLAWGKTDTQYF. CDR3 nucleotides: TGCGCCAGCAGCTTGGCGTGGGGAAAGACAGATACGCAGTATTTT.

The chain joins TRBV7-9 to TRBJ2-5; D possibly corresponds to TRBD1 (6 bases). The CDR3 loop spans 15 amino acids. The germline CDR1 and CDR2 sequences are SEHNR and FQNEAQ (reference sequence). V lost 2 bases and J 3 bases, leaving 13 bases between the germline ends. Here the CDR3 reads CASSLLRRGKETQYF. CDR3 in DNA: TGTGCCAGCAGCTTACTCCGCAGGGGAAAAGAGACCCAGTACTTC.

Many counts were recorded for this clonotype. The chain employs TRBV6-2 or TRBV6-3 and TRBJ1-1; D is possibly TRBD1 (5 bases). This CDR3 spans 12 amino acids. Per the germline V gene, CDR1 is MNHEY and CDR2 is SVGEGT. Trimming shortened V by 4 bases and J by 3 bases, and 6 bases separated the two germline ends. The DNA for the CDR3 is TGTGCCAGCAGTTGGGGCTACACTGAAGCTTTCTTT. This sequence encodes CASSWGYTEAFF.

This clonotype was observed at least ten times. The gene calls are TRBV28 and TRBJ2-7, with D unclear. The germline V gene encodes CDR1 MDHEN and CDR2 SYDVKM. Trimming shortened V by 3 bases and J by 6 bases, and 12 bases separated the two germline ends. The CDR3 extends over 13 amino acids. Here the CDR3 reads CASSLSGVPEQYF. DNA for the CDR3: TGTGCCAGCAGTTTGAGTGGGGTACCCGAGCAGTACTTC.

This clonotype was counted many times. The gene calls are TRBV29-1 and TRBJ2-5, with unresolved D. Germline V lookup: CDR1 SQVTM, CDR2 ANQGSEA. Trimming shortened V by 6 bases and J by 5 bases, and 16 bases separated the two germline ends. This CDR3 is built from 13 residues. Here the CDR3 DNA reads TGCAGCGTGTCGTTGGCGGTGATGGAGACCCAGTACTTC. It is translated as CSVSLAVMETQYF.

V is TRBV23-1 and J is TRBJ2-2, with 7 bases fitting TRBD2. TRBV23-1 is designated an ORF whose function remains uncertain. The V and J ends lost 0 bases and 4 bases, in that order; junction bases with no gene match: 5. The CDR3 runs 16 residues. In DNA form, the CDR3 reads TGCGCCAGCAGTCAATCCGCGGGAGTCGGCACCGGGGAGCTGTTTTTT. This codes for CASSQSAGVGTGELFF.

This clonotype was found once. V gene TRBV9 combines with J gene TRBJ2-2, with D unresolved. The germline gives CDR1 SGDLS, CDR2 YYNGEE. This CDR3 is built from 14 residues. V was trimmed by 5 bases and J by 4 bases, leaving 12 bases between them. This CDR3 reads CASRLGSSTGELFF. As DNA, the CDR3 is TGTGCCAGCAGGCTGGGTTCGTCCACCGGGGAGCTGTTTTTT.

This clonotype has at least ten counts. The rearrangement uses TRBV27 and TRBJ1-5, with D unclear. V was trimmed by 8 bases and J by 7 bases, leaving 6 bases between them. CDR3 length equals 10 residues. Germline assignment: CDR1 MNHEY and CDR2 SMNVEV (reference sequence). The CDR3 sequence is CASGLQPQHF. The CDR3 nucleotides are TGTGCCAGCGGACTCCAGCCCCAGCATTTT.

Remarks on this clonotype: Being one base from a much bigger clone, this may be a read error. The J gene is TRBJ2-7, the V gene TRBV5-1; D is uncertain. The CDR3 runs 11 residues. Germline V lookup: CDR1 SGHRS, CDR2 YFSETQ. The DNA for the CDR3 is TGCGCCAGCAGCTTGGACGCCGAGCATTACTTC. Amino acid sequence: CASSLDAEHYF.

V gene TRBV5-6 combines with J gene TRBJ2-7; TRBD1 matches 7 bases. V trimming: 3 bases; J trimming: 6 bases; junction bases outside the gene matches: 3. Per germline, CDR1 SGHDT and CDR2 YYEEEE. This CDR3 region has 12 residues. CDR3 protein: CASSSGQSEQYF. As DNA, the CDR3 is TGTGCCAGCAGCTCGGGACAGAGCGAGCAGTACTTC.

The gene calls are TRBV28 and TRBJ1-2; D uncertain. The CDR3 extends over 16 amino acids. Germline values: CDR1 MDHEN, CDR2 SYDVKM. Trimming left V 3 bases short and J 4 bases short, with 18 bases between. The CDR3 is CASSFPPRLSGYGYTF. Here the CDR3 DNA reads TGTGCCAGCAGTTTCCCCCCGCGGCTTTCAGGCTATGGCTACACCTTC.

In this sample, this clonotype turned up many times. The CDR3 protein is CASSEGGGPDTQYF. The DNA for the CDR3 is TGTGCCAGCAGTGAAGGGGGGGGGCCAGATACGCAGTATTTT. The chain uses TRBV6-1 and TRBJ2-3, with a tentative D call TRBD2 (7 bases). Germline CDR1 reads MNHNS; CDR2 reads SASEGT. Trimming removed 1 base from V and 4 bases from J, with 9 bases in between. This CDR3 comprises 14 residues.

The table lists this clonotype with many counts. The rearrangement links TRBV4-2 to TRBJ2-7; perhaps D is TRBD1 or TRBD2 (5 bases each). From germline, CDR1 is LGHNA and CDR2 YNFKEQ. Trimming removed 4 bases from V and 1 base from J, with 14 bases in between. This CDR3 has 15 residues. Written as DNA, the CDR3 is TGTGCCAGCAGCCGCCGCCTAGAGGGGTCCTACGAGCAGTACTTC. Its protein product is CASSRRLEGSYEQYF.

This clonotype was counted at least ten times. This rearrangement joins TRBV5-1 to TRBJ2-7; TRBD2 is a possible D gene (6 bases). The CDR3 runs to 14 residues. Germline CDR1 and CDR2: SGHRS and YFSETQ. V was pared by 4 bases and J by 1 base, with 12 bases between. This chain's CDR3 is CASSVGTSSYEQYF. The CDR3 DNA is TGCGCCAGCAGCGTCGGGACTTCTTCCTACGAGCAGTACTTC. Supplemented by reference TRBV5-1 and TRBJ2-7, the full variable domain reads KAGVTQTPRYLIKTRGQQVTLSCSPISGHRSVSWYQQTPGQGLQFLFEYFSETQRNKGNFPGRFSGRQFSNSRSEMNVSTLELGDSALYLCASSVGTSSYEQYFGPGTRLTVT.

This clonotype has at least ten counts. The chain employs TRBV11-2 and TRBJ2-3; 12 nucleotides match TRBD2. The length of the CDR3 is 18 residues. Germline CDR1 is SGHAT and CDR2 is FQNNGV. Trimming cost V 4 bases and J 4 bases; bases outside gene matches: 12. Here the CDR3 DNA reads TGTGCCAGCAGCTATCCAACTAGCGGGGGGAATTCAGCAGATACGCAGTATTTT. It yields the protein CASSYPTSGGNSADTQYF.

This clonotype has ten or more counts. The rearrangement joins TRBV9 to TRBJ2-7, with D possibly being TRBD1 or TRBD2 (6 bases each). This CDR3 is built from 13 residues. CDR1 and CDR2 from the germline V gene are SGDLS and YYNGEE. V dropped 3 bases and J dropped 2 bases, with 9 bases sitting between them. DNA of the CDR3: TGTGCCAGCAGCGCGGGGGCTGCCTACGAGCAGTACTTC. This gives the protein CASSAGAAYEQYF.

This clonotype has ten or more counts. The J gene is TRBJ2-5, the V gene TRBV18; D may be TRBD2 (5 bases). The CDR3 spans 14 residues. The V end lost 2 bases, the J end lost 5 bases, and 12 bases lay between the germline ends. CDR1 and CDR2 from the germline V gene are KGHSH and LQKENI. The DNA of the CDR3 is TGTGCCAGCTCACCAAGTCATAGCGCGGAGACCCAGTACTTC. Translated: CASSPSHSAETQYF.

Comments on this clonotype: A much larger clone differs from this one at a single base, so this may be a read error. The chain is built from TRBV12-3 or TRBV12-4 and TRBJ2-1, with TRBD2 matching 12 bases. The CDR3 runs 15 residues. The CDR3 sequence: CASSPTSGSYTEQFF. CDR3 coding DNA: TGTGCCAGCAGTCCGACTAGCGGGAGTTACACTGAGCAGTTCTTC.

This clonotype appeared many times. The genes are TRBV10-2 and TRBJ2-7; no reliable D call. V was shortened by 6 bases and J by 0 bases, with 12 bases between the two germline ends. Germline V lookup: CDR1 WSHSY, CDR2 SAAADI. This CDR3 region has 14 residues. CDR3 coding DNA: TGCGCCAGCAGCTCGCGCGAGTCCTCCTACGAGCAGTACTTC. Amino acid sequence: CASSSRESSYEQYF.

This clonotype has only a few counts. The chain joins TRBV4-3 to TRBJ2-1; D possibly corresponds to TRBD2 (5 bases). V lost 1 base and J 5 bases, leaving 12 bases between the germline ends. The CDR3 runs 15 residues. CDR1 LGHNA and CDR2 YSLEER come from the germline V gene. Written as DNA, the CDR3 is TGCGCCAGCAGCCAAGGTCCGGGGATCCACAATGAGCAGTTCTTC. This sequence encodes CASSQGPGIHNEQFF.

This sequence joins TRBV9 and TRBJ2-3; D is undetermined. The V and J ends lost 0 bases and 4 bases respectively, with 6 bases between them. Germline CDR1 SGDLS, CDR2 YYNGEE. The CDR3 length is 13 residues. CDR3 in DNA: TGTGCCAGCAGCGTAGACGAGGCAGATACGCAGTATTTT. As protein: CASSVDEADTQYF.

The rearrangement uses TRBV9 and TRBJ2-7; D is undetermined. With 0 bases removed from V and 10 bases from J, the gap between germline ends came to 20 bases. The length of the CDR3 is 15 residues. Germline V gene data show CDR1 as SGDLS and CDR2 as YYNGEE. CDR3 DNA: TGTGCCAGCAGCGTAGCCGCAGGCCTGGTTGAGGACCAGTACTTC. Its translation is CASSVAAGLVEDQYF. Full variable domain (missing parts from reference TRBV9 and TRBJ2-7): DSGVTQTPKHLITATGQRVTLRCSPRSGDLSVYWYQQSLDQGLQFLIQYYNGEERAKGNILERFSAQQFPDLHSELNLSSLELGDSALYFCASSVAAGLVEDQYFGPGTRLTVT.

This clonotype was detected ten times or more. Here the CDR3 reads CASAGGTNYGYTF. The CDR3, as DNA: TGTGCCAGCGCCGGAGGGACCAACTATGGCTACACCTTC. This chain connects TRBV7-2 to TRBJ1-2, with D possibly TRBD1 on 5 matching bases. The CDR3 consists of 13 residues. Trimming shortened V by 8 bases and J by 2 bases, and 12 bases separated the two germline ends. The germline V gene has CDR1 SGHTA and CDR2 FQGNSA.

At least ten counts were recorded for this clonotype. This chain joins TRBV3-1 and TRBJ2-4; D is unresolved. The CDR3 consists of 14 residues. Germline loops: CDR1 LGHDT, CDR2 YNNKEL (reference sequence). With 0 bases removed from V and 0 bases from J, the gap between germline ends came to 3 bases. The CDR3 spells CASSQDLAKNIQYF. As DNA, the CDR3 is TGTGCCAGCAGCCAAGACCTAGCCAAAAACATTCAGTACTTC.

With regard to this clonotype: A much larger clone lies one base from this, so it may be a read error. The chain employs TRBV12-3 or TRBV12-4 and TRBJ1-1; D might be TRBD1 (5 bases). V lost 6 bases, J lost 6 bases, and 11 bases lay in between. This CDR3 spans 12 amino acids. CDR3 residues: CASSRAIAEAFF. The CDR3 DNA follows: TGTGCCAGCAGCAGGGCAATTGCTGAAGCTTTCTTT.

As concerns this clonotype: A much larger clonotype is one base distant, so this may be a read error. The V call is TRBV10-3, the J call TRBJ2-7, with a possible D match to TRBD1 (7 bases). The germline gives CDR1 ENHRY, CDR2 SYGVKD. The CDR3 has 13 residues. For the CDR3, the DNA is TGTGCCACCAGTGTACCAGGGGGGTACGAGCAGTACTTC. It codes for CATSVPGGYEQYF.

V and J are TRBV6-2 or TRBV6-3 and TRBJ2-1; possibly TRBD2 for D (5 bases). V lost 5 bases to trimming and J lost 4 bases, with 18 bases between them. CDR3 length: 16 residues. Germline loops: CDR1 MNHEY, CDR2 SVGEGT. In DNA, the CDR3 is TGTGCCAGCAGTCATCCCGGCGGGCAGTCTTACAATGAGCAGTTCTTC. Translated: CASSHPGGQSYNEQFF.

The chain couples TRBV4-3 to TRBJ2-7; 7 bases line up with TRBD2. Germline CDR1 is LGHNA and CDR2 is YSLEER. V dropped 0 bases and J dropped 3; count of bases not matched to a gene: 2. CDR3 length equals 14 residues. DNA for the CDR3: TGCGCCAGCAGCCAAGACCCGGGGGGCTACGAGCAGTACTTC. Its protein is CASSQDPGGYEQYF.

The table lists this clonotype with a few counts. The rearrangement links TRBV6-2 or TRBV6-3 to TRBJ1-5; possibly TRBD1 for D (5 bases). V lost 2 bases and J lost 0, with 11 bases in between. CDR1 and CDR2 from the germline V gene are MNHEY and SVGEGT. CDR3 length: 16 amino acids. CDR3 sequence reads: CASSYGGGASNQPQHF. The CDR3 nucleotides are TGTGCCAGCAGTTACGGGGGAGGGGCTAGCAATCAGCCCCAGCATTTT.

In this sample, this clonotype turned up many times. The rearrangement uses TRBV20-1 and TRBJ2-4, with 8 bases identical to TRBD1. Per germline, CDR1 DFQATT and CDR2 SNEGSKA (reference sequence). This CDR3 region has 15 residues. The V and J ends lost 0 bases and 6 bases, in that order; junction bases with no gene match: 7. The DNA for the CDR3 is TGCAGTGCTAGAGATCTGGGACAGGCAATAAACATTCAGTACTTC. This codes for CSARDLGQAINIQYF.

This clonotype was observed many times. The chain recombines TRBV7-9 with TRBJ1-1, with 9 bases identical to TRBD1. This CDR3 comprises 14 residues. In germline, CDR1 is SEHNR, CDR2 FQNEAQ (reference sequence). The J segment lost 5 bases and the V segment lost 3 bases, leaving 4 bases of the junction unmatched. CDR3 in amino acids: CASSFTGGFTEAFF. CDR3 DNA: TGTGCCAGCAGCTTTACAGGGGGCTTTACTGAAGCTTTCTTT.